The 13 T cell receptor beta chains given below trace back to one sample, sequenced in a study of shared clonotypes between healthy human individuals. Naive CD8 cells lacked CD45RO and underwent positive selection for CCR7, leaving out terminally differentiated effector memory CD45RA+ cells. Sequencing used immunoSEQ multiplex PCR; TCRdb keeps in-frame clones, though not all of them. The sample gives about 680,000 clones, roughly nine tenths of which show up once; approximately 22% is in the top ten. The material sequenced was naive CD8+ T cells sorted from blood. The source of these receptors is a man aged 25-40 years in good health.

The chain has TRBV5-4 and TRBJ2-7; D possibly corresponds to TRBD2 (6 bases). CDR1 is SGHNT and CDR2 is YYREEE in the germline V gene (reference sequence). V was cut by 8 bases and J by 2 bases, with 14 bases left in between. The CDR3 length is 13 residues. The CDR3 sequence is CASTVGGTYEQYF. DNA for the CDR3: TGTGCCAGTACAGTCGGGGGTACCTACGAGCAGTACTTC. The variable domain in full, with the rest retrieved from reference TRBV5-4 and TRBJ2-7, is ETGVTQSPTHLIKTRGQQVTLRCSSQSGHNTVSWYQQALGQGPQFIFQYYREEENGRGNFPPRFSGLQFPNYSSELNVNALELDDSALYLCASTVGGTYEQYFGPGTRLTVT.

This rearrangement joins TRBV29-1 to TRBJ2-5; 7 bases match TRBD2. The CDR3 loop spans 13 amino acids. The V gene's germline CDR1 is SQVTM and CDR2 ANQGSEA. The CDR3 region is CGVRAGNQETQYF. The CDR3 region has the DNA TGCGGGGTGAGAGCGGGAAACCAAGAGACCCAGTACTTC. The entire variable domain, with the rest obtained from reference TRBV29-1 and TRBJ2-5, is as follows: SAVISQKPSRDICQRGTSLTIQCQVDSQVTMMFWYRQQPGQSLTLIATANQGSEATYESGFVIDKFPISRPNLTFSTLTVSNMSPEDSSIYLCGVRAGNQETQYFGPGTRLLVL.

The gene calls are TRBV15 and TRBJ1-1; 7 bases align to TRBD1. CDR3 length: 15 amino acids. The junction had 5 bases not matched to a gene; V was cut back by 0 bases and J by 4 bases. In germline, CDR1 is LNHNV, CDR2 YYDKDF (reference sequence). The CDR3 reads CATSRDGGQATEAFF. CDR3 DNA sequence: TGTGCCACCAGCAGAGATGGAGGACAGGCCACTGAAGCTTTCTTT.

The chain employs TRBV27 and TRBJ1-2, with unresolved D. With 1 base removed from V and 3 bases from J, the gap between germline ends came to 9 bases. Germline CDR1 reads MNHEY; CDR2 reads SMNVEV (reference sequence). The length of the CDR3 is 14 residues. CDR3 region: CASSLWPGDYGYTF. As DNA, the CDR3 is TGTGCCAGCAGTTTATGGCCAGGAGACTATGGCTACACCTTC.

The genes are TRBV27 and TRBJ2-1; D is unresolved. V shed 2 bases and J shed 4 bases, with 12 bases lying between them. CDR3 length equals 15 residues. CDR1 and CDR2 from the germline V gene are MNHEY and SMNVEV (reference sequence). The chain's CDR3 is CASSLIASAYNEQFF. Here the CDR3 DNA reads TGTGCCAGCAGTTTAATCGCGAGCGCTTACAATGAGCAGTTCTTC.

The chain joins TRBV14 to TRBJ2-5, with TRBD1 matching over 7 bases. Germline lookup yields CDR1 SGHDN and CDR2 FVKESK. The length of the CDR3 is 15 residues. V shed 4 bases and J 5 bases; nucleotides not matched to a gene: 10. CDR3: CASSPGTDLRETQYF. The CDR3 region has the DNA TGTGCCAGCAGCCCCGGGACAGATCTTCGTGAGACCCAGTACTTC.

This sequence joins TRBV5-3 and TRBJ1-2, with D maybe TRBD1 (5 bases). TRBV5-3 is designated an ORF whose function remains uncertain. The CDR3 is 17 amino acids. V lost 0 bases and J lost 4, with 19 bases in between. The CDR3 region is CARSLVPRIRGCYGYTF. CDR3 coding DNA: TGTGCCAGAAGCTTGGTTCCGCGCATTAGGGGCTGCTATGGCTACACCTTC.

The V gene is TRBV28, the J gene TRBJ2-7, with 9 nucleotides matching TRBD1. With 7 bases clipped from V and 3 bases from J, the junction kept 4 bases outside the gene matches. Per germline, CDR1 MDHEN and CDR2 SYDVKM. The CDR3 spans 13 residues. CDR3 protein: CASMGQGGYEQYF. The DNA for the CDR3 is TGTGCCAGCATGGGACAGGGTGGCTACGAGCAGTACTTC.

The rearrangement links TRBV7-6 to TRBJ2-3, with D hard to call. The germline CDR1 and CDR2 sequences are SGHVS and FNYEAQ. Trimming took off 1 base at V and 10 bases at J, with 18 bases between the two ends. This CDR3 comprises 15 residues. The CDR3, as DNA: TGTGCCAGCAGCTTAGAGGTCCAGCGCCTCAATTCGCAGTATTTT. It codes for CASSLEVQRLNSQYF.

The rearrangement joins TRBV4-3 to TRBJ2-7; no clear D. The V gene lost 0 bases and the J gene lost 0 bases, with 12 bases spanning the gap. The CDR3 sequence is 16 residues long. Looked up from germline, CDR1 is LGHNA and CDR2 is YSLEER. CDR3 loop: CASSQDFGAYSYEQYF. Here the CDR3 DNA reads TGCGCCAGCAGCCAAGATTTTGGCGCCTACTCCTACGAGCAGTACTTC.

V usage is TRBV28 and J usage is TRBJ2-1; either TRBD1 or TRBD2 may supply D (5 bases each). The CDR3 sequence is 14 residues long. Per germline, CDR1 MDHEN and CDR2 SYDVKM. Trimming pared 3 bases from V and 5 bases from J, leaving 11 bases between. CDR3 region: CASSFLQGHNEQFF. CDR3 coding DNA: TGTGCCAGCAGTTTTCTGCAGGGACACAATGAGCAGTTCTTC.

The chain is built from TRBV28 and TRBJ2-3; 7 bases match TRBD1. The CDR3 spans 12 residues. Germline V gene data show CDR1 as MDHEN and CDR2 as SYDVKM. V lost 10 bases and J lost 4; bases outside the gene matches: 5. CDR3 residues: CATRQGPDTQYF. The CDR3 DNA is TGTGCCACTCGACAGGGCCCAGATACGCAGTATTTT.

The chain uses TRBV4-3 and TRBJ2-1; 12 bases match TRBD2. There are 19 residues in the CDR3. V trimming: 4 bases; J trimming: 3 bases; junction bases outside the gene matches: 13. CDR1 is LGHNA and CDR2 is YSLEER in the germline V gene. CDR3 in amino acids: CASSPRVTSGSNIYNEQFF. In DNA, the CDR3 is TGCGCCAGCAGCCCAAGGGTGACTAGCGGGAGCAATATCTACAATGAGCAGTTCTTC.